One sample yielded the 30 T cell receptor beta chains listed below, sequenced in a study of regulatory T cells in long-lasting Graves disease. Stated time point: persistent/refractory GD, antithyroid drugs over 5 years with positive TRAb. PBMC RNA was the source of the TCR library. Both iRepertoire HTBI primers and Arm-PCR of CDR3 regions were used to build the TCR beta libraries. TCRdb re-called the multiplex PCR reads with MiXCR, one entry per CDR3 protein. The sample contains roughly 450,000 distinct CDR3 sequences, less than 25% of which appear only once. Specimen: peripheral blood mononuclear cells (PBMCs), collected when the disease was refractory, from a patient treated with antithyroid drugs. All receptors derive from a female donor with Graves disease.

This chain connects TRBV20-1 to TRBJ1-2, with D possibly being TRBD1 (5 bases). Trimming took 6 bases from V and 7 from J, leaving 18 bases between them. Germline values: CDR1 DFQATT, CDR2 SNEGSKA (reference sequence). There are 13 residues in the CDR3. The CDR3 DNA follows: TGCAGTGCCTGGGGGATCGGGTTTCGTGGCTACACCTTC. It yields the protein CSAWGIGFRGYTF.

This clonotype has a count of ten or more. The gene calls are TRBV12-3 or TRBV12-4 and TRBJ2-5; D is unclear. V was clipped by 6 bases and J by 1 base, with 12 bases between them. The CDR3 has 14 amino acids. The CDR3, as DNA: TGTGCCAGCAGCTTATTGGGCGTCCAAGAGACCCAGTACTTC. Encoded protein: CASSLLGVQETQYF.

This clonotype was detected only a few times. The chain joins TRBV7-9 to TRBJ1-2; D may be TRBD1 (5 bases). The CDR3 spans 12 residues. The V gene's germline CDR1 is SEHNR and CDR2 FQNEAQ (reference sequence). Trimming cost V 3 bases and J 7 bases, with 9 bases left between them. Here the CDR3 DNA reads TGTGCCAGCAGCTTGGGGCCCTTTGGCTACACCTTC. Residues: CASSLGPFGYTF.

This clonotype was detected only a few times. This rearrangement joins TRBV30 to TRBJ2-1; D remains unclear. Looked up from germline, CDR1 is GTSNPN and CDR2 is SVGIG (reference sequence). This CDR3 comprises 11 residues. Trimming left V 0 bases short and J 7 bases short, with 4 bases between. The CDR3 here is CAWSVGNEQFF. For the CDR3, the DNA is TGTGCCTGGAGTGTAGGGAATGAGCAGTTCTTC. Based on the CDR3 plus reference TRBV30 and TRBJ2-1, the full variable domain is SQTIHQWPATLVQPVGSPLSLECTVEGTSNPNLYWYRQAAGRGLQLLFYSVGIGQISSEVPQNLSASRPQDRQFILSSKKLLLSDSGFYLCAWSVGNEQFFGPGTRLTVL.

This clonotype appeared a few times. V gene TRBV7-8 combines with J gene TRBJ2-1, with D perhaps matching TRBD2 (6 bases). Germline V gene sequence: CDR1 SGHVS, CDR2 FQNEAQ. Trimming removed 5 bases from V and 10 bases from J, with 21 bases in between. This CDR3 region has 15 residues. The CDR3 nucleotides read TGTGCCAGCAGCCGGAGGGACCCGCGGGGTATGGAGCAGTTCTTC. This sequence encodes CASSRRDPRGMEQFF.

This chain uses TRBV9 with TRBJ1-2; 9 bases line up with TRBD1. Germline V gene lookup returns CDR1 SGDLS and CDR2 YYNGEE. The CDR3 is 13 amino acids. The V segment lost 4 bases and the J segment 8 bases; nucleotides outside the gene matches: 6. The CDR3 DNA follows: TGTGCCAGCAGCCTGGGGGACAGGGAAGGCTACACCTTC. Its translation is CASSLGDREGYTF.

This clonotype has a count of ten or more. The chain is built from TRBV2 and TRBJ2-4, with D possibly being TRBD1 (5 bases). The germline V gene has CDR1 SNHLY and CDR2 FYNNEI. The CDR3 sequence is 15 residues long. Trimming stripped 5 bases from V and 2 bases from J, with 13 bases between. The CDR3 nucleotides read TGTGCCAGCAGTCTCACCCCAGGGACCAAAAACATTCAGTACTTC. Its protein product is CASSLTPGTKNIQYF.

This clonotype was counted many times. The chain is built from TRBV28 and TRBJ1-1, with 7 bases fitting TRBD1. This CDR3 has 15 residues. The germline V gene has CDR1 MDHEN and CDR2 SYDVKM. V dropped 7 bases and J dropped 1; count of bases not matched to a gene: 9. CDR3 loop: CASNPPGQPNTEAFF. Here the CDR3 DNA reads TGTGCCAGCAATCCGCCGGGACAGCCGAACACTGAAGCTTTCTTT.

This clonotype was seen more than once but under ten times. The V gene is TRBV10-3, the J gene TRBJ1-1, with D unresolved. The V and J ends lost 10 bases and 4 bases respectively, with 16 bases between them. This CDR3 is built from 13 residues. Per the germline V gene, CDR1 is ENHRY and CDR2 is SYGVKD. CDR3 in DNA: TGTGCCACAAGTGGGGAGGGATCCACTGAAGCTTTCTTT. Translated: CATSGEGSTEAFF.

This clonotype came up a few times. The gene calls are TRBV9 and TRBJ1-1; TRBD1 matches at 7 bases. The CDR3 length is 15 residues. Germline assignment: CDR1 SGDLS and CDR2 YYNGEE. The trim removed 3 bases at V and 1 base at J, leaving 6 bases unmatched. CDR3 residues: CASSAATGANTEAFF. The CDR3 nucleotides read TGTGCCAGCAGCGCAGCTACAGGGGCGAACACTGAAGCTTTCTTT.

There are a few counts of this clonotype. In DNA, the CDR3 is TGCAGCGTGGGAGGAATCTCTGGGGCCAACGTCCTGACTTTC. Encoded protein: CSVGGISGANVLTF. The chain uses TRBV29-1 and TRBJ2-6; the D gene is possibly TRBD2 (6 bases). This CDR3 is built from 14 residues. With 6 bases removed from V and 0 bases from J, the gap between germline ends came to 9 bases. Germline V gene sequence: CDR1 SQVTM, CDR2 ANQGSEA.

Only a few counts were recorded for this clonotype. This chain joins TRBV6-1 and TRBJ2-7; D unresolved. The CDR3 contains 15 residues. V was pared by 6 bases and J by 4 bases, with 19 bases between. Germline CDR1 MNHNS, CDR2 SASEGT. The CDR3 DNA follows: TGTGCCAGCAGCGAGCGCCAAGGAATGCGGTACGAGCAGTACTTC. As protein: CASSERQGMRYEQYF.

There are a few counts of this clonotype. The CDR3 DNA follows: TGTGCCAGCACCCAGACAGGCAGCAGCTACGAGCAGTACTTC. Its protein product is CASTQTGSSYEQYF. V gene TRBV5-6 combines with J gene TRBJ2-7; possible D gene TRBD1, 6 bases. V was trimmed by 6 bases and J by 3 bases, leaving 16 bases between them. The length of the CDR3 is 14 residues. Germline CDR1 is SGHDT and CDR2 is YYEEEE.

A few counts support this clonotype. The CDR3 loop reads CASSFSPKDTGELFF. CDR3 in DNA: TGTGCCAGCAGTTTCAGCCCTAAGGACACCGGGGAGCTGTTTTTT. The chain joins TRBV12-3 or TRBV12-4 to TRBJ2-2, with D uncertain. The CDR3 is made up of 15 amino acids. The V and J ends lost 3 bases and 3 bases respectively, with 11 bases between them.

This clonotype was seen a few times. The rearrangement uses TRBV20-1 and TRBJ2-5, with unresolved D. Germline V CDR1 and CDR2: DFQATT, SNEGSKA (reference sequence). The CDR3 has 12 residues. The V end was cut by 8 bases, the J end by 5 bases, with 15 bases between. The CDR3 here is CSHGRLGETQYF. DNA for the CDR3: TGCAGTCACGGGCGGCTAGGGGAGACCCAGTACTTC.

This clonotype has just one count. The chain links TRBV28 to TRBJ1-2; 10 bases fit TRBD1. Germline V lookup: CDR1 MDHEN, CDR2 SYDVKM. The trim removed 3 bases at V and 4 bases at J, leaving 5 bases unmatched. This CDR3 is 15 amino acids long. CDR3 DNA: TGTGCCAGCAGTTTGGGGACAGGGGCCCCCTATGGCTACACCTTC. Encoded protein: CASSLGTGAPYGYTF.

V gene TRBV27 combines with J gene TRBJ2-1; 7 bases align to TRBD1. V lost 6 bases and J lost 8; bases outside the gene matches: 13. CDR1 MNHEY and CDR2 SMNVEV come from the germline V gene (reference sequence). CDR3 length equals 15 residues. As DNA, the CDR3 is TGTGCCAGCAGCAGCACTGGGACAGCCTGGGATGAGCAGTTCTTC. This encodes CASSSTGTAWDEQFF.

This chain links TRBV27 with TRBJ2-2; 8 positions match TRBD2. This CDR3 spans 14 amino acids. The V gene's germline CDR1 is MNHEY and CDR2 SMNVEV (reference sequence). J lost 7 bases, V lost 10 bases, and 11 bases had no gene match. The CDR3 DNA reads as TGTGCCACGAGCGGGAGTTTTTTGAACGGGGAGCTGTTTTTT. The encoded protein is CATSGSFLNGELFF.

For this clonotype: The conserved closing phenylalanine or tryptophan is absent in this CDR3, likely reflecting a read error. Because the CDR3's place on the DNA is in doubt, the DNA is left out and the CDR3 is given as listed by TCRdb. The chain uses TRBV20-1 and TRBJ1-1; TRBD1 reflects the table's D call only, with no check against the DNA. The CDR3 region is 12 residues in length, termini included. In germline, CDR1 is DFQATT, CDR2 SNEGSKA (reference sequence). CDR3 sequence reads: CSAGRQGPEAFL.

This clonotype showed up many times. The V and J genes are TRBV6-2 or TRBV6-3 and TRBJ2-7, with 10 bases lining up with TRBD2. J lost 0 bases, V lost 0 bases, and 8 bases had no gene match. Germline CDR1 is MNHEY and CDR2 is SVGEGT. The CDR3 is 18 amino acids. The DNA for the CDR3 is TGTGCCAGCAGTTACTCTAGCGGGAGGACCGGGGGCTCCTACGAGCAGTACTTC. Its protein product is CASSYSSGRTGGSYEQYF.

In its sample, this clonotype was seen many times. The chain uses TRBV28 and TRBJ1-4; no clear D. CDR3 length: 12 amino acids. Germline V gene sequence: CDR1 MDHEN, CDR2 SYDVKM. The CDR3 coding sequence is TGTGCAAGTGGATCAACTAATGAAAAACTGTTTTTT. It translates to CASGSTNEKLFF. Drawing the rest from reference TRBV28 and TRBJ1-4, the complete variable domain is DVKVTQSSRYLVKRTGEKVFLECVQDMDHENMFWYRQDPGLGLRLIYFSYDVKMKEKGDIPEGYSVSREKKERFSLILESASTNQTSMYLCASGSTNEKLFFGSGTQLSVL.

With regard to this clonotype: This may arise from a read error, as a much more abundant clone is one base away. The chain couples TRBV28 to TRBJ2-6; D perhaps matches TRBD1 (5 bases). The germline V gene has CDR1 MDHEN and CDR2 SYDVKM. The CDR3 spans 15 residues. The CDR3 region is CASKPESPGASVLTF. Here the CDR3 DNA reads TGTGCCAGCAAACCCGAGTCCCCTGGGGCCAGCGTCCTGACTTTC.

This rearrangement joins TRBV28 to TRBJ2-2; D is ambiguous. Germline V CDR1 and CDR2: MDHEN, SYDVKM. Trimming left V 5 bases short and J 6 bases short, with 10 bases between. The CDR3 runs 13 residues. CDR3 nucleotide sequence: TGTGCCAGCAGTCGGGCCACACCCGGGGAGCTGTTTTTT. This codes for CASSRATPGELFF.

The chain carries TRBV19 and TRBJ2-5, with 13 bases lining up with TRBD2. Trimming at V came to 5 bases and at J to 6 bases, leaving 12 bases not matched to a gene. The germline gives CDR1 LNHDA, CDR2 SQIVND (reference sequence). The CDR3 loop spans 17 amino acids. The CDR3 reads CASSSHTGLAGMKTQYF. The DNA of the CDR3 is TGTGCCAGTAGTTCTCATACGGGACTAGCGGGAATGAAGACCCAGTACTTC.

This clonotype turned up a few times. This may come from a read error, since a much larger clone is one base off. The gene calls are TRBV25-1 and TRBJ2-7, with TRBD1 as a possible D gene (6 bases). CDR1 is MGHDK, CDR2 SYGVNS, per germline. The CDR3 contains 12 residues. V dropped 4 bases and J dropped 4 bases, with 8 bases sitting between them. CDR3 region: CASSVRGYEQYF. The CDR3 DNA follows: TGTGCCAGCAGTGTCAGGGGTTACGAGCAGTACTTC.

In this sample, this clonotype turned up a few times. The rearrangement joins TRBV19 to TRBJ1-2; TRBD1 aligns across 9 bases. Germline V gene sequence: CDR1 LNHDA, CDR2 SQIVND (reference sequence). The J segment lost 7 bases and the V segment lost 6 bases, leaving 6 bases of the junction unmatched. The CDR3 sequence is 13 residues long. Here the CDR3 reads CASSNNRGLGYTF. CDR3 DNA sequence: TGTGCCAGTAGCAACAACAGGGGGCTTGGCTACACCTTC.

The rearrangement links TRBV20-1 to TRBJ2-3; a possible D gene is TRBD2 (6 bases). This CDR3 region has 15 residues. Germline-derived CDR1 and CDR2 are DFQATT and SNEGSKA (reference sequence). The V end was cut by 0 bases, the J end by 4 bases, with 14 bases between. Written as DNA, the CDR3 is TGCAGTGCTAGAGATCTGCTAGCGTGGGCAGATACGCAGTATTTT. Translation gives CSARDLLAWADTQYF.

This clonotype came up a few times. The missing conserved phenylalanine or tryptophan at the end of this CDR3 makes a read error likely. This sequence joins TRBV5-1 and TRBJ2-7; D might be TRBD1 (7 bases). This CDR3 spans 15 amino acids. Germline V gene lookup returns CDR1 SGHRS and CDR2 YFSETQ. V was cut by 0 bases and J by 2 bases, with 12 bases left in between. This chain's CDR3 is CASSLEAGGTYEQYS. The CDR3 DNA sequence: TGCGCCAGCAGCTTGGAGGCAGGGGGGACCTACGAGCAGTACTCC.

This clonotype has just a few counts. The chain carries TRBV3-1 and TRBJ2-7; 9 bases match TRBD2. The CDR3 loop spans 15 amino acids. Germline values: CDR1 LGHDT, CDR2 YNNKEL (reference sequence). With 5 bases clipped from V and 0 bases from J, the junction kept 5 bases outside the gene matches. This chain's CDR3 is CASSALLAGSYEQYF. The DNA for the CDR3 is TGTGCCAGCAGCGCTTTACTAGCGGGCTCCTACGAGCAGTACTTC.

This clonotype has ten or more counts. The chain combines TRBV28 with TRBJ1-4; 9 bases are shared with TRBD1. CDR1 is MDHEN, CDR2 SYDVKM, per germline. The CDR3 runs 16 residues. The V and J ends lost 7 bases and 0 bases, in that order; junction bases with no gene match: 6. The CDR3 spells CASNTDRGATNEKLFF. The CDR3 DNA reads as TGTGCCAGCAATACCGACAGGGGGGCAACTAATGAAAAACTGTTTTTT.